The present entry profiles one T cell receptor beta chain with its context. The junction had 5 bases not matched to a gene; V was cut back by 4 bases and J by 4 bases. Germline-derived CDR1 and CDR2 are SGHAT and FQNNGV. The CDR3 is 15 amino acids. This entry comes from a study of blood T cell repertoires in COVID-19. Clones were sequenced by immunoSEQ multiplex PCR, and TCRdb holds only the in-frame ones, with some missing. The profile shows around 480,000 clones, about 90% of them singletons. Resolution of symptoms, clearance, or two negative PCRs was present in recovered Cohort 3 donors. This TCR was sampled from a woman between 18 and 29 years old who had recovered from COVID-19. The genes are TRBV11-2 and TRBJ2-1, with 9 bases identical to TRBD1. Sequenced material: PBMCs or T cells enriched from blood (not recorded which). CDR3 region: CASSSSTGGYNEQFF. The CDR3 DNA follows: TGTGCCAGCAGCTCTTCGACAGGGGGATACAATGAGCAGTTCTTC.